This T cell receptor beta chain was sequenced in a study of cytomegalovirus exposure and HLA in healthy donors. Vbeta (60) and Jbeta (13) primers were used in the PCR. Sequencing was performed with immunoSEQ multiplex PCR; in TCRdb, only in-frame clones are kept and a portion is missing. The data contain roughly 200,000 clones, just over 75% of them singletons. Between the trimmed V and J ends, which lost 0 bases and 6 bases, there was a span of 19 bases. The CDR3 is 17 residues long. Germline V gives CDR1 SGHRS, CDR2 YFSETQ. The chain links TRBV5-1 to TRBJ1-5; weak D call: TRBD1 (6 bases). This clonotype was sampled from an older woman in good health and CMV-seropositive. Sequencing used PBMCs. The CDR3 here is CASSLGPAGARGQPQHF. CDR3 nucleotides: TGCGCCAGCAGCTTGGGACCCGCGGGGGCTCGCGGTCAGCCCCAGCATTTT.